This is a list of T cell receptor beta chains from one sample in a study of tumour-infiltrating T cells in Burkitt lymphoma. Method: immunoSEQ multiplex PCR; TCRdb's copy keeps in-frame clones and lacks some. The sample has thousands of clones, around a tenth seen once. Input material: tumor tissue. These receptors came from a human donor with diffuse large B-cell lymphoma. Each CDR3 is given with its conserved first and last residue. The D gene is left open where the match is weak. Size is stated for part of the rows, as once, few or many counts, or as a class when the clone is expanded.

clone_size: -
v_call: TRBV30
j_call: TRBJ2-7
d_call: TRBD1
cdr3_nt: TGTGCCTGGGAGGGACAGGGCACCCCCGAGCAGTACTTC
cdr3_aa: CAWEGQGTPEQYF

clone_size: few
v_call: TRBV18
j_call: TRBJ2-1
d_call: -
cdr3_nt: TGTGCCAGCTCACCTACATCACTTTGGACACTCGGTGGGGTCTTC
cdr3_aa: CASSPTSLWTLGGVF

clone_size: few
v_call: TRBV6-5
j_call: TRBJ1-2
d_call: -
cdr3_nt: TGTGCCAGCAGTTACTCGATCCGAAATGGCTACACCTTC
cdr3_aa: CASSYSIRNGYTF

clone_size: -
v_call: TRBV5-1
j_call: TRBJ1-2
d_call: -
cdr3_nt: TGCGCCAGCAGCTTGGGTTGGATTCTGTATGGCTACACCTTC
cdr3_aa: CASSLGWILYGYTF

clone_size: few
v_call: TRBV29-1
j_call: TRBJ2-7
d_call: -
cdr3_nt: TGCAGCGTTACGGGGAAGAACGAGCAGTACTTC
cdr3_aa: CSVTGKNEQYF

clone_size: -
v_call: TRBV10-3
j_call: TRBJ1-2
d_call: -
cdr3_nt: TGTGCCATCAGTGAGTCGACCTATGGCTACACCTTC
cdr3_aa: CAISESTYGYTF

clone_size: few
v_call: TRBV2
j_call: TRBJ2-4
d_call: -
cdr3_nt: TGTGCCAGCAGCACAGGGCTTAACATTCAGTACTTC
cdr3_aa: CASSTGLNIQYF

clone_size: -
v_call: TRBV13
j_call: TRBJ1-2
d_call: TRBD1
cdr3_nt: TGTGCCAGCAGCCGGACAGGGGGGTTTTATGGCTACACCTTC
cdr3_aa: CASSRTGGFYGYTF

clone_size: -
v_call: TRBV6-9
j_call: TRBJ1-6
d_call: -
cdr3_nt: TGTGCCAGCAGGGACCTTGTTGCCAATTCACCCCTCCACTTT
cdr3_aa: CASRDLVANSPLHF

clone_size: -
v_call: TRBV19
j_call: TRBJ1-3
d_call: -
cdr3_nt: TGTGCCAGTAGTGTGGGCTTCCTGAGCTCTGGAAACACCATATATTTT
cdr3_aa: CASSVGFLSSGNTIYF

clone_size: few
v_call: TRBV7-9
j_call: TRBJ1-1
d_call: -
cdr3_nt: TGTGGGTTGGTTGGGGTCACTGAAGCTTTCTTT
cdr3_aa: CGLVGVTEAFF

clone_size: few
v_call: TRBV29-1
j_call: TRBJ1-1
d_call: -
cdr3_nt: TGCAGCGTTGATCGACAGGCGCGGGGGCCTGAAGCTTTCTTT
cdr3_aa: CSVDRQARGPEAFF

clone_size: -
v_call: TRBV7-2
j_call: TRBJ2-3
d_call: -
cdr3_nt: TGTGCCAGCAGCCCGACAGGCACAGATACGCAGTATTTT
cdr3_aa: CASSPTGTDTQYF

clone_size: -
v_call: TRBV7-2
j_call: TRBJ1-2
d_call: TRBD1
cdr3_nt: TGTGCCAGCAGCTTGTTCGAGACAGGGCCAAGTCACGGCTACACCTTC
cdr3_aa: CASSLFETGPSHGYTF

clone_size: -
v_call: TRBV19
j_call: TRBJ1-5
d_call: TRBD1
cdr3_nt: TGTGCCAGTTGGACAGGGGAAAGCAATCAGCCCCAGCATTTT
cdr3_aa: CASWTGESNQPQHF

clone_size: few
v_call: TRBV10-3
j_call: TRBJ1-2
d_call: -
cdr3_nt: TGTGCCATCAGTGAAACCGCCTATGGCTACACCTTC
cdr3_aa: CAISETAYGYTF

clone_size: -
v_call: TRBV19
j_call: TRBJ1-1
d_call: -
cdr3_nt: TGTGCCAGTAGTTTGAGATATAACACTGAAGCTTTCTTT
cdr3_aa: CASSLRYNTEAFF

clone_size: -
v_call: TRBV19
j_call: TRBJ1-2
d_call: TRBD1
cdr3_nt: TGTGCCAGTAGTGGGACAGACCTCTATGGCTACACCTTC
cdr3_aa: CASSGTDLYGYTF

clone_size: -
v_call: TRBV6-6
j_call: TRBJ2-7
d_call: -
cdr3_nt: TGTGCCAGCAGTTATCAGACCGGGACACTCTCCTACGAGCAGTACTTC
cdr3_aa: CASSYQTGTLSYEQYF

clone_size: few
v_call: TRBV10-2
j_call: TRBJ1-2
d_call: TRBD1
cdr3_nt: TGCGCCAGCAGTCTTTTGGCCGGGACAGGCTATGGCTACACCTTC
cdr3_aa: CASSLLAGTGYGYTF

clone_size: few
v_call: TRBV15
j_call: TRBJ1-1
d_call: -
cdr3_nt: TGTGCCACCAGCCGGGCGAGATCCCCAGGTGAAGCTTTCTTT
cdr3_aa: CATSRARSPGEAFF

clone_size: few
v_call: TRBV19
j_call: TRBJ2-3
d_call: TRBD2
cdr3_nt: TGTGCCAGTAGTCTCGCGTTACTAGCGGGGGGGCCAGATACGCAGTATTTT
cdr3_aa: CASSLALLAGGPDTQYF

clone_size: -
v_call: TRBV4-3
j_call: TRBJ2-1
d_call: TRBD2
cdr3_nt: TGCGCCAGCAGCCTTCTTACGGGGGGGCCACGGGAGCAGTTCTTC
cdr3_aa: CASSLLTGGPREQFF

clone_size: few
v_call: TRBV5-1
j_call: TRBJ2-5
d_call: -
cdr3_nt: TGCGCCAGCAGCAAGCCTGAGGAGACCCAGTACTTC
cdr3_aa: CASSKPEETQYF

clone_size: few
v_call: TRBV2
j_call: TRBJ1-6
d_call: TRBD1
cdr3_nt: TGTGCCAGCGGGACGGCTAAGACAGGGTCCCATTCACCCCTCCACTTT
cdr3_aa: CASGTAKTGSHSPLHF

clone_size: few
v_call: TRBV30
j_call: TRBJ2-5
d_call: -
cdr3_nt: TGTGCCTGGAGTGTGGGGTCACAAGAGACCCAGTACTTC
cdr3_aa: CAWSVGSQETQYF

clone_size: few
v_call: TRBV15
j_call: TRBJ2-1
d_call: -
cdr3_nt: TGTGCCACCAGAGAGGACCGGGTAGGGGATGAGCAGTTCTTC
cdr3_aa: CATREDRVGDEQFF

clone_size: -
v_call: TRBV27
j_call: TRBJ2-3
d_call: TRBD2
cdr3_nt: TGTGCCAGCAGTATCTGGACTAGCGGGGGCTTAACAGATACGCAGTATTTT
cdr3_aa: CASSIWTSGGLTDTQYF

clone_size: few
v_call: TRBV30
j_call: TRBJ1-1
d_call: -
cdr3_nt: TGTGCCTATGGATACGGGGGGTGGGGCACTGAAGCTTTCTTT
cdr3_aa: CAYGYGGWGTEAFF

clone_size: -
v_call: TRBV7-9
j_call: TRBJ2-3
d_call: -
cdr3_nt: TGTGCCAGCAGCTTAGCGCTCCGGGGAGCCAGGGAATATTTT
cdr3_aa: CASSLALRGAREYF

clone_size: few
v_call: TRBV7-9
j_call: TRBJ1-5
d_call: -
cdr3_nt: TGTGCCAGCAGCTCCGGGGAGATGTATCAGCCCCAGCATTTT
cdr3_aa: CASSSGEMYQPQHF